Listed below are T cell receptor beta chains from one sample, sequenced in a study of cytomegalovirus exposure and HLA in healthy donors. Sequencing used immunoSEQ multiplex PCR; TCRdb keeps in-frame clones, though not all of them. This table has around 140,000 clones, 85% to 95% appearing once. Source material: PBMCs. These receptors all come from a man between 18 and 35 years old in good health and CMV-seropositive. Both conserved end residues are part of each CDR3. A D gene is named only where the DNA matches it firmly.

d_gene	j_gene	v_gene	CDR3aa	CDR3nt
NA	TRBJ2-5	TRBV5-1	CASSSGPGWQETQYF	TGCGCCAGCAGTTCTGGACCGGGATGGCAAGAGACCCAGTACTTC
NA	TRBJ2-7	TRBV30	CAWSGLGSPGAYEQYF	TGTGCCTGGAGTGGTCTAGGCTCCCCGGGGGCCTACGAGCAGTACTTC
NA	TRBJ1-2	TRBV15	CATSRDPQGRNGYTF	TGTGCCACCAGCAGAGACCCTCAGGGGAGAAATGGCTACACCTTC
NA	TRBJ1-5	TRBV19	CASSMGGQGQPQHF	TGTGCCAGTAGTATGGGAGGCCAAGGTCAGCCCCAGCATTTT
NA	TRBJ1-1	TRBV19	CASSISPGTEAFF	TGTGCCAGTAGTATTTCCCCGGGTACTGAAGCTTTCTTT
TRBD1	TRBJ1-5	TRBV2	CASSKGQGLDQPQHF	TGTGCCAGCAGCAAAGGACAGGGGCTCGATCAGCCCCAGCATTTT
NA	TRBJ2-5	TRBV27	CASSFVHTAGETQYF	TGTGCCAGCAGTTTTGTCCATACAGCAGGAGAGACCCAGTACTTC
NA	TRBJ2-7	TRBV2	CASSDSPPSYEQYF	TGTGCCAGCAGTGATAGCCCCCCGTCCTACGAGCAGTACTTC
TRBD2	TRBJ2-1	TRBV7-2	CASSILAGGPNEQFF	TGTGCCAGCAGCATATTAGCGGGAGGGCCAAATGAGCAGTTCTTC
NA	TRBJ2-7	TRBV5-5	CASSLVGAPYEQYF	TGTGCCAGCAGCTTGGTAGGGGCTCCATACGAGCAGTACTTC
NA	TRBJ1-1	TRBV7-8	CASSLAGGAHTEAFF	TGTGCCAGCAGCTTAGCCGGGGGGGCCCATACTGAAGCTTTCTTT
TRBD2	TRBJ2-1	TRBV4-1	CASSQDPGTSGSRNEQFF	TGCGCCAGCAGCCAAGATCCAGGGACTAGCGGGAGTAGGAATGAGCAGTTCTTC
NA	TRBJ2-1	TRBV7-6	CASSSLTGTTDEQFF	TGTGCCAGCAGCTCCCTGACAGGTACCACGGATGAGCAGTTCTTC